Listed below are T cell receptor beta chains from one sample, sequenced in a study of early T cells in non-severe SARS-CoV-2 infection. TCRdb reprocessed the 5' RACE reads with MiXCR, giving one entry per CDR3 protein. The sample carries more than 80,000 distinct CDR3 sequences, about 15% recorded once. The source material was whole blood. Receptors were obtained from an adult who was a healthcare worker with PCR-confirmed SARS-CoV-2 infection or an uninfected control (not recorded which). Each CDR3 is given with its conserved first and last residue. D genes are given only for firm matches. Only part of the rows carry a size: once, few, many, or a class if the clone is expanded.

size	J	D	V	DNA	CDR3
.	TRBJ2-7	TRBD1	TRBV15	TGTGCCACCAGCCCCTGGGTAGGGGGCAACTACGAGCAGTACTTC	CATSPWVGGNYEQYF
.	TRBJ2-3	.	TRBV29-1	TGCAGCGTGGCGGGACAGAGCACAGATACGCAGTATTTT	CSVAGQSTDTQYF
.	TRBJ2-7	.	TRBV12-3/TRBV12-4	TGTGCCAGCAGTAGGGACAACTACGAGCAGTACTTC	CASSRDNYEQYF
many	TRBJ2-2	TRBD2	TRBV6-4	TGTGCCAGCAGTGACTCTAGCGGGGACACCGGGGAGCTGTTTTTT	CASSDSSGDTGELFF
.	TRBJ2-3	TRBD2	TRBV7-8	TGTGCCAGCAGCTTAGGGGCTAGCGGGAGTGCAGATACGCAGTATTTT	CASSLGASGSADTQYF
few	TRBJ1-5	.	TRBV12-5	TGTGCTAGTGGAAAACAGGGCGGTCAGCCCCAGCATTTT	CASGKQGGQPQHF
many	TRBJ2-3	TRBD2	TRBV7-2	TGTGCCAGCAGCTTATTCGCGGGAGGAACAGATACGCAGTATTTT	CASSLFAGGTDTQYF
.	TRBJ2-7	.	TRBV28	TGTGCCAGCACCTTTGGGGAGGCCAACGAGCAGTACTTC	CASTFGEANEQYF
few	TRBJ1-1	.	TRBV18	TGTGCCAGCTCACCACCCGCAGGGAACACTGAAGCTTTCTTT	CASSPPAGNTEAFF
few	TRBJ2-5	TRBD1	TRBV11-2	TGTGCCAGCAGCTCACAGGGGGCCGACCAAGAGACCCAGTACTTC	CASSSQGADQETQYF
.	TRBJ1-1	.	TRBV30	TGTGCCTGGGGGGAATATGAAGCTTTCTTT	CAWGEYEAFF
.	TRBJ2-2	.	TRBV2	TGTGCCAGCAGTTTACATGACGGGGAGAACACCGGGGAGCTGTTTTTT	CASSLHDGENTGELFF
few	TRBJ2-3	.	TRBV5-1	TGCGCCAGCAGTCTCCCCAGGAACAGGGGCACAGATACGCAGTATTTT	CASSLPRNRGTDTQYF
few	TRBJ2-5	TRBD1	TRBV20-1	TGCAGTGCTGTGGACAGGGCCCTACAAGAGACCCAGTACTTC	CSAVDRALQETQYF
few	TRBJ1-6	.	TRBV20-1	TGCAGTGCTACCTCCACCCGGAGACAAGGCGTTGTTCCCCTCCACTTT	CSATSTRRQGVVPLHF
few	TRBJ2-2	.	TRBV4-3	TGCGCCAGCAGCCCCCGCAGGGATACCGGGGAGCTGTTTTTT	CASSPRRDTGELFF
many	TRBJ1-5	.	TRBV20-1	TGCAGTGCTCTCGGGAGAATGTGGAATCAGCCCCAGCATTTT	CSALGRMWNQPQHF
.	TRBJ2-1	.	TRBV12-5	TGTGCTAGTGGTTTCCCAGAGGGACCCGGGGTCAATGAGCAGTTCTTC	CASGFPEGPGVNEQFF
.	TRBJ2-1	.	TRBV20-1	TGCAGAGCTATGGGTTCGGCAGTCTCCTACAATGAGCAGTTCTTC	CRAMGSAVSYNEQFF
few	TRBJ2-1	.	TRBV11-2	TGTGCCAGCAGCTCTATTAGCGGATACAATGAGCAGTTCTTC	CASSSISGYNEQFF
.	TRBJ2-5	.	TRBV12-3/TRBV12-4	TGTGCCAGCCTGGGTGGGGGTTTGACCCAGTACTTC	CASLGGGLTQYF
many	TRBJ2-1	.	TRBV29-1	TGCAGCGTTGCCCAGGGAGTCAACAATGAGCAGTTCTTC	CSVAQGVNNEQFF
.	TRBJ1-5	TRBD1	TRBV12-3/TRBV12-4	TGTGCCAGCAGTTTCCGTCCGGGACAGAACCAGCCCCAGCATTTT	CASSFRPGQNQPQHF
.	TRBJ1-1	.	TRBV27	TGTGCCAGCAGTTTATCTGTCACTGAAGCTTTCTTT	CASSLSVTEAFF
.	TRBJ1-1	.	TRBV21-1	TGTGCCAGCCCGGACAGGGTCAACACTGAAGCTTTCTTT	CASPDRVNTEAFF
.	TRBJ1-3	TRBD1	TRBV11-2	TGTGCCAGCAGCCAATTCTCGGGACAGGGGGCTGGAAACACCATATATTTT	CASSQFSGQGAGNTIYF
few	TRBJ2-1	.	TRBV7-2	TGTGCCAGCAGCTCCACCCGGGCCTACAATGAGCAGTTCTTC	CASSSTRAYNEQFF
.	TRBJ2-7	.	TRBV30	TGTGCCTGGATTCCGGACGGTAGCTCCTACGAGCAGTACTTC	CAWIPDGSSYEQYF
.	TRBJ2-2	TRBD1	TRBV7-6	TGTGCCAGCAGCTCACGGGACAGGGGGAACACCGGGGAGCTGTTTTTT	CASSSRDRGNTGELFF
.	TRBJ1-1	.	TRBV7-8	TGTGCCAGCAGCCTTTTACAGGGTCTTCGTAACACTGAAGCTTTCTTT	CASSLLQGLRNTEAFF
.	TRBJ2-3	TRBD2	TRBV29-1	TGCAGCGTTGATACGCGGGGGGGGACAGATACGCAGTATTTT	CSVDTRGGTDTQYF
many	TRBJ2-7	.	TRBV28	TGTGCCAGCAGCCACCGGGCCTACGAGCAGTACTTC	CASSHRAYEQYF
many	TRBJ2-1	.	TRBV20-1	TGCAGTGCTAGGGGTGGGACATCGCAGTTCTTC	CSARGGTSQFF
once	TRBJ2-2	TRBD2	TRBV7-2	TGTGCCAGCAGCTCAAGACTAGCGAGGAACACCGGGGAGCTGTTTTTT	CASSSRLARNTGELFF
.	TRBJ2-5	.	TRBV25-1	TGTGCCAGCAGCGATACAACAGGGTCCGGAGAGACCCAGTACTTC	CASSDTTGSGETQYF
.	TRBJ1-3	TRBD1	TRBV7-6	TGTGCCAGCAGCTTAGGGTGGACAGGAGGAAACACCATATATTTT	CASSLGWTGGNTIYF
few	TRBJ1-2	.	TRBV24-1	TGTGCCACCAGCCGAGCCGGAGATGGCTACACCTTC	CATSRAGDGYTF
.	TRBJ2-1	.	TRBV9	TGTGCCAGCAGCACCGGGGCCAATGAGCAGTTCTTC	CASSTGANEQFF
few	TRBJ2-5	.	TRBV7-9	TGTGCCAGCAGCCGGGACTGGAAGAAAGAGACCCAGTACTTC	CASSRDWKKETQYF
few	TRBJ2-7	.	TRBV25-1	TGTGCCAGCAGTCTCGGGCCACCCTACGAGCAGTACTTC	CASSLGPPYEQYF
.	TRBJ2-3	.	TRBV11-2	TGTGCCAGCAGCTTAGCAGGGGCGGAAGATACGCAGTATTTT	CASSLAGAEDTQYF
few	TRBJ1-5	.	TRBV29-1	TGCAGCGTTGGAGAAGGGTATCAGCCCCAGCATTTT	CSVGEGYQPQHF
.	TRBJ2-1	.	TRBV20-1	TGCAGTGCCAAACGGGTATACGACAATGAGCAGTTCTTC	CSAKRVYDNEQFF
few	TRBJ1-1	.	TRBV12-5	TGTGCTAGTGGTTTGGTACAAGGAGGGGCGGCCACTGAAGCTTTCTTT	CASGLVQGGAATEAFF
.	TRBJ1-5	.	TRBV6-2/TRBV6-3	TGTGCCAGCAGGGATAGTAAAGGGCGGACCCAGCATTTT	CASRDSKGRTQHF
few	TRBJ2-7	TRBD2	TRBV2	TGTGCCAGCAGTGAGGGAACTAGCGGGAGCAGGGACGAGCAGTACTTC	CASSEGTSGSRDEQYF
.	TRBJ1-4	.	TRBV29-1	TGCAGCGTTGGTCAGGGAACTAATGAAAAACTGTTTTTT	CSVGQGTNEKLFF
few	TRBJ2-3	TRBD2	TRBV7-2	TGTGCCAGCAGCCCCCGACTAGCGGGAGCCACAGATACGCAGTATTTT	CASSPRLAGATDTQYF
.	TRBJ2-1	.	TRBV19	TGTGCCAGTACACTCAAGGGGGACCACTACAATGAGCAGTTCTTC	CASTLKGDHYNEQFF
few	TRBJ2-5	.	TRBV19	TGTGCCAGTAGTATGGTACAAGAGACCCAGTACTTC	CASSMVQETQYF
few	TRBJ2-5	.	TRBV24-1	TGTGCCACCAGTGATTTAAGGGAAGAGACCCAGTACTTC	CATSDLREETQYF
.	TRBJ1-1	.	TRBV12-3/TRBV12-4	TGTGCCAGCATCGGCCGGGGGGGTGGCACTGAAGCTTTCTTT	CASIGRGGGTEAFF
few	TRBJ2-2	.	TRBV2	TGTGCCAGCAGTGAAGCACCCCGGTCGGGGGAGCTGTTTTTT	CASSEAPRSGELFF
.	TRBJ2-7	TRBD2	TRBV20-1	TGCAGTGCTGAGGGAGGGAACTACGAGCAGTACTTC	CSAEGGNYEQYF
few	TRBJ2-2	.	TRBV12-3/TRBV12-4	TGTGCCAGCAGTTTAATCCGGGGGCATTTGGACACCGGGGAGCTGTTTTTT	CASSLIRGHLDTGELFF